This is a list of T cell receptor beta chains from one sample in a study of cytomegalovirus exposure and HLA in healthy donors. Method: immunoSEQ multiplex PCR; TCRdb's copy keeps in-frame clones and lacks some. Here the sample spans about 180,000 clones, 76% being singletons. Sample: PBMCs. These TCRs come from a woman aged 25 to 39 in good health and CMV-seropositive. Both conserved end residues are part of each CDR3. The order of the fields is J gene, clone size, D gene, V gene, CDR3 protein, CDR3 DNA. D genes are given only for firm matches. Rows give clone size only sometimes, using once, few, many, or a class for an expanded clone.

TRBJ2-7 - TRBD2 TRBV7-9 CSSSGGEGLYEQYF TGTTCCAGCAGCGGGGGGGAGGGGCTCTACGAGCAGTACTTC
TRBJ2-5 - - TRBV7-9 CASSLRGQETQYF TGTGCCAGCAGCTTACGGGGGCAAGAGACCCAGTACTTC
TRBJ1-4 - - TRBV7-8 CASSSHRVGHEKLFF TGTGCCAGCAGCTCCCACAGGGTAGGTCACGAAAAACTGTTTTTT
TRBJ2-2 - - TRBV7-9 CATPPMTGNTGELFF TGTGCCACCCCACCCATGACAGGAAACACCGGGGAGCTGTTTTTT
TRBJ2-3 - TRBD2 TRBV6-1 CASSEVPFLAGATDTQYF TGTGCCAGCAGTGAAGTCCCCTTTCTAGCGGGGGCCACAGATACGCAGTATTTT
TRBJ2-3 - TRBD2 TRBV6-5 CASSYSGLASDTQYF TGTGCCAGCAGTTACTCAGGACTAGCCTCAGATACGCAGTATTTT
TRBJ2-5 - TRBD2 TRBV7-8 CASSSIPGGFQETQYF TGTGCCAGCAGCTCGATACCCGGGGGGTTTCAAGAGACCCAGTACTTC
TRBJ2-2 - TRBD2 TRBV5-1 CASSYSGWNTGELFF TGCGCCAGCAGCTATAGCGGGTGGAACACCGGGGAGCTGTTTTTT
TRBJ2-1 once TRBD2 TRBV7-9 CASSLVNLRLAGNNEQFF TGTGCCAGCAGCTTAGTTAATCTTAGGCTAGCGGGGAACAATGAGCAGTTCTTC
TRBJ1-6 - TRBD1 TRBV19 CASSPRDRSNSPLHF TGTGCCAGTAGTCCCCGGGACAGATCTAATTCACCCCTCCACTTT
TRBJ2-1 - TRBD1 TRBV30 CAWSRQGNNEQFF TGTGCCTGGAGTAGACAGGGAAACAATGAGCAGTTCTTC
TRBJ1-1 - - TRBV7-9 CASSPPGNRGTEAFF TGTGCCAGCAGTCCACCCGGGAACAGAGGGACTGAAGCTTTCTTT
TRBJ1-6 once TRBD1 TRBV6-6 CASNQGAWYNSPLHF TGTGCCAGCAACCAGGGGGCCTGGTATAATTCACCCCTCCACTTT
TRBJ1-6 - - TRBV28 CASSPLAGKKLDSPLHF TGTGCCAGCAGTCCCCTTGCGGGGAAGAAGTTGGATTCACCCCTCCACTTT
TRBJ2-7 - - TRBV19 CASSQGRSSYEQYF TGTGCCAGTTCACAGGGAAGGAGCTCCTACGAGCAGTACTTC
TRBJ2-1 - - TRBV6-6 CASSQAETPYNEQFF TGTGCCAGCAGCCAAGCGGAGACCCCCTACAATGAGCAGTTCTTC
TRBJ2-3 - - TRBV7-9 CASSLGVGASGTDTQYF TGTGCCAGCAGCTTAGGAGTCGGAGCGTCTGGCACAGATACGCAGTATTTT
TRBJ2-2 once - TRBV10-1 CASSGERGTGELFF TGCGCCAGCAGTGGCGAACGGGGGACCGGGGAGCTGTTTTTT
TRBJ2-3 - TRBD2 TRBV6-5 CASSYSRGGLGDTQYF TGTGCCAGCAGTTACTCGCGGGGGGGCCTCGGAGATACGCAGTATTTT
TRBJ1-4 - - TRBV5-8 CASSLVGAGKLFF TGTGCCAGCAGCTTGGTGGGGGCTGGAAAACTGTTTTTT
TRBJ2-5 - - TRBV28 CASEGVLKETQYF TGTGCCAGCGAGGGGGTACTCAAAGAGACCCAGTACTTC
TRBJ2-1 - TRBD2 TRBV10-3 CAIQRLAGGGSYNEQFF TGTGCCATCCAAAGGCTAGCGGGGGGTGGTTCCTACAATGAGCAGTTCTTC
TRBJ2-2 - TRBD2 TRBV5-1 CASSTGLEVGELFF TGCGCCAGCAGCACGGGACTAGAGGTCGGGGAGCTGTTTTTT
TRBJ1-1 - TRBD1 TRBV19 CASSPGQGANTEAFF TGTGCCAGTAGTCCCGGACAGGGGGCGAACACTGAAGCTTTCTTT
TRBJ2-1 - - TRBV5-4 CASSLGGRYEQFF TGTGCCAGCAGTCTCGGGGGGCGTTATGAGCAGTTCTTC
TRBJ2-2 - - TRBV7-3 CASSLKGGGGRDTNTGELFF TGTGCCAGCAGCCTAAAAGGTGGGGGGGGGCGAGATACGAACACCGGGGAGCTGTTTTTT
TRBJ1-4 - - TRBV7-9 CASSLVSANEKLFF TGTGCCAGCAGCTTAGTTTCAGCTAATGAAAAACTGTTTTTT
TRBJ2-5 - - TRBV6-5 CASSYSQRETQYF TGTGCCAGCAGTTACTCCCAGCGGGAGACCCAGTACTTC
TRBJ2-1 - TRBD2 TRBV10-1 CASSERLAGNNEQFF TGCGCCAGCAGTGAAAGACTAGCGGGAAACAATGAGCAGTTCTTC
TRBJ2-2 once TRBD2 TRBV7-9 CASSSPKRGDTGELFF TGTGCCAGCAGCTCCCCCAAGCGGGGGGACACCGGGGAGCTGTTTTTT
TRBJ1-2 - - TRBV5-1 CASSPYGREANYGYTF TGCGCCAGCAGCCCATACGGGCGGGAAGCTAACTATGGCTACACCTTC
TRBJ1-2 - - TRBV25-1 CASSERTGRVYGYTF TGTGCCAGCAGTGAACGTACAGGGAGAGTCTATGGCTACACCTTC
TRBJ2-7 - - TRBV11-3 CASKQGGYEQYF TGTGCCAGCAAACAGGGCGGGTACGAGCAGTACTTC
TRBJ1-6 - - TRBV28 CAARPRSYGSSYNSPLHF TGTGCCGCTAGGCCCCGCAGCTATGGGAGCTCCTATAATTCACCCCTCCACTTT
TRBJ1-6 - TRBD1 TRBV2 CASRLQGARITPLHF TGTGCCAGCAGACTTCAGGGGGCGCGGATCACACCCCTCCACTTT
TRBJ2-5 - TRBD2 TRBV10-2 CASSESRLAITSRTQYF TGCGCCAGCAGTGAGTCGAGACTAGCGATCACCTCACGGACCCAGTACTTC
TRBJ2-6 - - TRBV5-1 CASRSPGVAGANVLTF TGCGCCAGCAGATCTCCAGGGGTGGCTGGGGCCAACGTCCTGACTTTC
TRBJ2-1 - - TRBV30 CAWAIQGHNEQFF TGTGCCTGGGCTATACAGGGACACAATGAGCAGTTCTTC
TRBJ2-2 - TRBD2 TRBV7-2 CASSLVSGGASTGELFF TGTGCCAGCAGCCTGGTTAGCGGGGGGGCAAGCACCGGGGAGCTGTTTTTT
TRBJ2-3 - - TRBV4-3 CASSPLGGVSTDTQYF TGCGCCAGCAGCCCCCTCGGGGGAGTTAGCACAGATACGCAGTATTTT
TRBJ1-3 - TRBD1 TRBV9 CASSTGQGGIYTIYF TGTGCCAGCAGCACCGGACAGGGAGGAATATACACCATATATTTT
TRBJ1-6 - - TRBV30 CAWSRGAGNSPLHF TGTGCCTGGAGTCGGGGGGCCGGCAATTCACCCCTCCACTTT
TRBJ1-3 - - TRBV7-3 CASSPDGSSGNTIYF TGTGCCAGCAGCCCCGACGGGAGCTCTGGAAACACCATATATTTT
TRBJ1-5 few - TRBV12-2 CASRLGPYSNQPQHF TGTGCAAGTCGCCTGGGGCCTTATAGCAATCAGCCCCAGCATTTT